The T cell receptor (beta chain) described here comes from a study of T cell changes during pregnancy in multiple sclerosis (dated by TCRdb to about 2019). About the study as a whole: The study looked at changes in the T cell repertoire across pregnancy in women with multiple sclerosis.

On this clone: Its target antigen remains unknown. No base quality information exists; no much larger clone differs at one position.

Reading from cysteine to phenylalanine, the CDR3 counts 14 amino acids. Only the CDR3 part of the read is kept: 42 bases, read in frame from the first base. V trim: 4 bases; J trim: 4 bases; unmatched bases: 2. Based on the germline V gene, the CDR1 and CDR2 sequences are MNHNS and SASEGT. Preparation of the library involved the immunoSEQ multiplex PCR assay. TCRdb holds this immuneACCESS table with in-frame rearrangements only. Some clones are missing; in checked studies, unresolved V genes explain under half, and the rest has no known cause. The sample table shows 55,000 to 70,000 clones, and 92% are seen once. Jointly, the top ten make up 0.29% of the sample.

The starting material was CD4+ T cells from peripheral blood mononuclear cells, obtained after pregnancy. The origin of this receptor is a female donor with multiple sclerosis, enrolled in a pregnancy study. The V and J genes are TRBV6-1 and TRBJ1-5, with 9 bases aligning to TRBD1. The nucleotides are TGTGCCAGCAGTGCAGACAGGGGGAATCAGCCCCAGCATTTT. Its translation is CASSADRGNQPQHF.